This T cell receptor beta chain was documented in a study of cytotoxic CD8 clonotypes in ibrutinib-treated CLL (dated by TCRdb to the early 2020s). Background for the entire study: The cohort had 11 relapsed/refractory and 15 treatment-naive patients; 17 to 18 were IGHV unmutated. Responses were partial in 24 patients and complete in 2; after median approximately 5.5 years follow-up, around 15 stayed in remission and some twelve progressed. Response samples were obtained after a median of approximately eleven months of treatment, with a range of roughly 6 to 40 months. On average, each sample yielded around 250,000 productive templates and over 90,000 productive rearrangements. Of the 90 or so participants in the trial, 25 to 30 had longitudinal samples available. Cryopreserved peripheral blood mononuclear cells were obtained prior to treatment, at the time of response, and at either disease progression or sustained remission. Every remission and progressive disease sample was obtained while ibrutinib was still being received by the patients.

A MiSeq instrument was used for deep resolution sequencing, which targeted depths ranging from 1 in 1 million up to 1 in 200,000 T cells, with coverage averaging 10x for each clonotype. TCR beta libraries were generated with the immunoSEQ hsTCRB Kit. Per the authors' processing: The data were analyzed with ImmunoSEQ Analyzer and ImmunoSEQ Data Assistant, and V, D and J gene assignments followed IMGT definitions. Clonality, which ranges from 0 to 1, was calculated as one minus the normalized Shannon entropy of productive rearrangement frequencies. Only overrepresented clonotypes making up at least 0.05% of the repertoire of each patient were included in the public clonotype analysis. Approximately 14 age-matched healthy donor repertoires from immuneACCESS were used as controls for clonality. TCRdb retrieved this table from immuneACCESS and kept in-frame rearrangements only. Not all clones are present; in checked studies, unresolved V genes account for under half, and no reason is known for the remainder. V, J and clone size reflect that table, while D and trimming were determined from the DNA. This sample lists 76,000 or so clones; 83% were detected once. Around 37% of the sample rests with the top ten.

The paper as a whole reports these results and caveats: Baseline clonality exceeded that of age-matched healthy donors and correlated strongly with circulating CD8+ T-cell counts. Sampling times were not matched between patients in sustained remission and patients whose disease was progressing, and lymph node repertoires were not examined. Public clonotypes were rare and either shrank or stayed stable during treatment, and the rise in clonality at ibrutinib response reflected expansion of private clonotypes. Clonality rose at ibrutinib response, remained stable during sustained remission, and dropped back toward baseline at progression.

Note on this clone: Its binding antigen is unknown. Per-base quality was not reported, and no clone a single base away is much larger than it.

V drops 0 bases and J drops 8 bases, leaving 15 bases in between. From cysteine to phenylalanine, the CDR3 is 15 amino acids long. Left in the record is the CDR3 DNA by itself, 45 bases read in frame from the first base. According to the germline V gene, CDR1 reads KGHSH and CDR2 reads LQKENI. What this sample's time point label stands for: approximately 2 years on ibrutinib. For TCR beta library preparation, 1.5 to 2.5 micrograms of genomic DNA was extracted from cryopreserved PBMCs. Longitudinal blood samples from CLL patients receiving ibrutinib monotherapy were subjected to high-throughput TCR beta sequencing. The patients took part in an open-label, single-center phase 2 trial of ibrutinib monotherapy.

This chain joins TRBV18 to TRBJ2-3, with a tentative D gene TRBD2 over 6 matching bases. The sequenced sample was PBMCs, obtained after 24 months of ibrutinib treatment. The TCR originated in a human donor with chronic lymphocytic leukemia. The nucleotide sequence reads TGTGCCAGCTCACCACCCACTAGCCCTTGGGGTACGCAGTATTTT. Translation gives CASSPPTSPWGTQYF.